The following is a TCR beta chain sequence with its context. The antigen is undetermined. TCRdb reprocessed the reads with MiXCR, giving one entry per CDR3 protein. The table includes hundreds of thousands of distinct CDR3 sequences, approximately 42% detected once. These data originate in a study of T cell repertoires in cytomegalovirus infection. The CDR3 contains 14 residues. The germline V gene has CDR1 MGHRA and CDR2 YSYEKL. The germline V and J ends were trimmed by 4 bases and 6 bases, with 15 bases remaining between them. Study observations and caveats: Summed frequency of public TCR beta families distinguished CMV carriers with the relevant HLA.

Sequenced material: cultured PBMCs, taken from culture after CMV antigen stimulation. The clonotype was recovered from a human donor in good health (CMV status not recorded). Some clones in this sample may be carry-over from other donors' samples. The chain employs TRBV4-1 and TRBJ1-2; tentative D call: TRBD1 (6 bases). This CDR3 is CASSPPGQLNGYTF. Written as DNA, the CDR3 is TGCGCCAGCAGCCCACCCGGACAGCTTAATGGCTACACCTTC.